This is a list of T cell receptor beta chains from one sample in a study of cytomegalovirus exposure and HLA in healthy donors. Profiling relied on immunoSEQ multiplex PCR, and the TCRdb table lists in-frame clones only, not all of them. The data show 200,000 or so clones, 82% seen once. Sequenced: PBMCs. The receptors shown here come from a woman between 35 and 50 years old in good health and CMV-seronegative. CDR3s include the opening cysteine and the closing phenylalanine or tryptophan. D genes are given only for firm matches. Not all rows give a size; the values are once, few, many and, for expanded clones, a class.

D gene: -
J gene: TRBJ1-6
clone size: -
V gene: TRBV5-4
CDR3 protein: CASSLDHGQSYNSPLHF
CDR3 DNA: TGTGCCAGCAGCTTGGACCATGGACAGTCCTATAATTCACCCCTCCACTTT

D gene: -
J gene: TRBJ1-2
clone size: -
V gene: TRBV14
CDR3 protein: CASSPGLNYGYTF
CDR3 DNA: TGTGCCAGCAGCCCGGGGTTAAACTATGGCTACACCTTC

D gene: -
J gene: TRBJ2-2
clone size: -
V gene: TRBV20-1
CDR3 protein: CSATLAGELFF
CDR3 DNA: TGCAGTGCTACCCTCGCCGGGGAGCTGTTTTTT

D gene: TRBD1
J gene: TRBJ2-1
clone size: -
V gene: TRBV10-3
CDR3 protein: CAIGTGGNEQFF
CDR3 DNA: TGTGCCATCGGGACAGGGGGCAATGAGCAGTTCTTC

D gene: TRBD1
J gene: TRBJ1-4
clone size: -
V gene: TRBV18
CDR3 protein: CASSLADRGSNEKLFF
CDR3 DNA: TGTGCCAGCTCCCTCGCCGACAGGGGTTCTAATGAAAAACTGTTTTTT

D gene: TRBD2
J gene: TRBJ2-1
clone size: few
V gene: TRBV9
CDR3 protein: CASSVQTGGYNEQFF
CDR3 DNA: TGTGCCAGCAGCGTTCAGACGGGAGGTTACAATGAGCAGTTCTTC

D gene: -
J gene: TRBJ2-7
clone size: -
V gene: TRBV27
CDR3 protein: CASSPGTTHYEQYF
CDR3 DNA: TGTGCCAGCAGTCCCGGGACAACGCACTACGAGCAGTACTTC

D gene: -
J gene: TRBJ1-1
clone size: -
V gene: TRBV7-9
CDR3 protein: CASSLVGGTAFF
CDR3 DNA: TGTGCCAGCAGCTTGGTCGGGGGTACGGCTTTCTTT

D gene: -
J gene: TRBJ1-2
clone size: -
V gene: TRBV6-1
CDR3 protein: CASSREFIGYTF
CDR3 DNA: TGTGCCAGCAGTCGGGAGTTTATCGGCTACACCTTC

D gene: TRBD1
J gene: TRBJ2-6
clone size: -
V gene: TRBV7-9
CDR3 protein: CASSHGTGKAGANVLTF
CDR3 DNA: TGTGCCAGCAGCCACGGGACAGGGAAAGCTGGGGCCAACGTCCTGACTTTC

D gene: TRBD1
J gene: TRBJ2-7
clone size: few
V gene: TRBV19
CDR3 protein: CASSTTQGKIREQYF
CDR3 DNA: TGTGCCAGTAGTACTACACAGGGGAAAATAAGGGAGCAGTACTTC

D gene: TRBD1
J gene: TRBJ2-1
clone size: -
V gene: TRBV19
CDR3 protein: CATSAGQGYNEQFF
CDR3 DNA: TGTGCCACCTCAGCGGGACAGGGATACAATGAGCAGTTCTTC

D gene: -
J gene: TRBJ1-1
clone size: once
V gene: TRBV30
CDR3 protein: CAWSGRTEAFF
CDR3 DNA: TGTGCCTGGAGCGGGAGGACTGAAGCTTTCTTT

D gene: TRBD1
J gene: TRBJ1-2
clone size: -
V gene: TRBV11-1
CDR3 protein: CASTLKGGTGTSF
CDR3 DNA: TGTGCCAGCACCCTGAAAGGCGGGACAGGGACATCCTTC

D gene: -
J gene: TRBJ1-2
clone size: -
V gene: TRBV28
CDR3 protein: CASSWGSYGYTF
CDR3 DNA: TGTGCCAGCAGTTGGGGCAGCTATGGCTACACCTTC

D gene: -
J gene: TRBJ1-6
clone size: -
V gene: TRBV30
CDR3 protein: CAWRRPGNNSPLHF
CDR3 DNA: TGTGCCTGGAGGCGGCCAGGGAATAATTCACCCCTCCACTTT

D gene: -
J gene: TRBJ1-2
clone size: few
V gene: TRBV5-4
CDR3 protein: CASSGEWSRVGDYGYTF
CDR3 DNA: TGTGCCAGCAGCGGTGAATGGTCACGGGTAGGAGACTATGGCTACACCTTC

D gene: -
J gene: TRBJ2-2
clone size: -
V gene: TRBV27
CDR3 protein: CASSPRRGNTGELFF
CDR3 DNA: TGTGCCAGCAGTCCTCGGAGAGGGAACACCGGGGAGCTGTTTTTT

D gene: TRBD1
J gene: TRBJ1-4
clone size: -
V gene: TRBV14
CDR3 protein: CASSQTADMGQDNEKLFF
CDR3 DNA: TGTGCCAGCAGCCAGACAGCTGACATGGGACAGGATAATGAAAAACTGTTTTTT

D gene: -
J gene: TRBJ1-1
clone size: -
V gene: TRBV11-2
CDR3 protein: CASSLGRATEAFF
CDR3 DNA: TGTGCCAGCAGCTTAGGCAGGGCCACTGAAGCTTTCTTT

D gene: -
J gene: TRBJ2-6
clone size: -
V gene: TRBV5-4
CDR3 protein: CAASYWGAGANVLTF
CDR3 DNA: TGTGCCGCCTCGTATTGGGGGGCTGGGGCCAACGTCCTGACTTTC

D gene: -
J gene: TRBJ1-1
clone size: -
V gene: TRBV11-3
CDR3 protein: CASSLGLQSEAFF
CDR3 DNA: TGTGCCAGCAGCTTAGGTCTACAGAGCGAAGCTTTCTTT

D gene: -
J gene: TRBJ2-7
clone size: -
V gene: TRBV7-2
CDR3 protein: CASSLAGGLWGTSTYEQYF
CDR3 DNA: TGTGCCAGCAGCTTAGCCGGGGGACTTTGGGGGACGTCAACCTACGAGCAGTACTTC

D gene: TRBD1
J gene: TRBJ1-5
clone size: few
V gene: TRBV2
CDR3 protein: CASSGGRQGISSNQPQHF
CDR3 DNA: TGTGCCAGCAGTGGGGGACGACAGGGGATTAGCAGCAATCAGCCCCAGCATTTT

D gene: -
J gene: TRBJ1-1
clone size: -
V gene: TRBV7-9
CDR3 protein: CASSYYVTRVSEAFF
CDR3 DNA: TGTGCCAGCAGCTATTACGTCACTAGGGTTTCTGAAGCTTTCTTT

D gene: -
J gene: TRBJ1-5
clone size: -
V gene: TRBV6-1
CDR3 protein: CASSELDSFYSNQPQHF
CDR3 DNA: TGTGCCAGCAGTGAATTAGATAGCTTCTATAGCAATCAGCCCCAGCATTTT

D gene: TRBD2
J gene: TRBJ2-1
clone size: -
V gene: TRBV9
CDR3 protein: CASSVLAGGPNEQFF
CDR3 DNA: TGTGCCAGCAGCGTACTAGCGGGAGGGCCAAATGAGCAGTTCTTC

D gene: TRBD2
J gene: TRBJ2-1
clone size: -
V gene: TRBV7-3
CDR3 protein: CASSLAGGNNEQFF
CDR3 DNA: TGTGCCAGCAGCCTAGCGGGAGGCAACAATGAGCAGTTCTTC

D gene: TRBD1
J gene: TRBJ2-1
clone size: few
V gene: TRBV18
CDR3 protein: CASSRDRGEQFF
CDR3 DNA: TGTGCCAGCTCACGGGACAGGGGTGAGCAGTTCTTC

D gene: -
J gene: TRBJ1-1
clone size: -
V gene: TRBV5-4
CDR3 protein: CASSSGEGTEAFF
CDR3 DNA: TGTGCCAGCAGCTCGGGGGAGGGCACTGAAGCTTTCTTT

D gene: TRBD2
J gene: TRBJ2-1
clone size: -
V gene: TRBV27
CDR3 protein: CASSLFSGIAGVYNEQFF
CDR3 DNA: TGTGCCAGCAGTTTATTCTCCGGAATAGCGGGAGTCTACAATGAGCAGTTCTTC

D gene: -
J gene: TRBJ1-1
clone size: -
V gene: TRBV10-2
CDR3 protein: CASMGGLGRQAFF
CDR3 DNA: TGCGCCAGCATGGGGGGGCTGGGGCGTCAGGCTTTCTTT

D gene: TRBD1
J gene: TRBJ1-2
clone size: -
V gene: TRBV28
CDR3 protein: CASSPGGQVRNYGYTF
CDR3 DNA: TGTGCCAGCAGCCCGGGCGGACAGGTGAGGAACTATGGCTACACCTTC

D gene: TRBD1
J gene: TRBJ2-7
clone size: -
V gene: TRBV30
CDR3 protein: CAWEPGQGPYEQYF
CDR3 DNA: TGTGCCTGGGAGCCTGGACAGGGCCCCTACGAGCAGTACTTC